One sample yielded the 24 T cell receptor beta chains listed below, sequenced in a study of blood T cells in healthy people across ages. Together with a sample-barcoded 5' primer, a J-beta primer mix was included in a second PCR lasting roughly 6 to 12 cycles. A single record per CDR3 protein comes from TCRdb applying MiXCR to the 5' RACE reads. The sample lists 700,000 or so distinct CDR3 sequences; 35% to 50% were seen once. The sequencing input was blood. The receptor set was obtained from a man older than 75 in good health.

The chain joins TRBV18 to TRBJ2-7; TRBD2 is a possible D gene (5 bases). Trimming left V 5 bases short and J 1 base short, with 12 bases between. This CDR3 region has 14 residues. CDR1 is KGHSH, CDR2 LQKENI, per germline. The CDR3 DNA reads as TGTGCCAGCTCAGGAGGAGTAGGGTCCTACGAGCAGTACTTC. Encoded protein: CASSGGVGSYEQYF.

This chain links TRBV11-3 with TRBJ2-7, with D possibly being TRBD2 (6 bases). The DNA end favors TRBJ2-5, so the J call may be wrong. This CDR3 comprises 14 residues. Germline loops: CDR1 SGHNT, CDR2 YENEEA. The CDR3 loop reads CASSSGGIGETQYF. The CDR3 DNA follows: TGTGCCAGCAGCTCAGGCGGGATTGGGGAGACCCAGTACTTC.

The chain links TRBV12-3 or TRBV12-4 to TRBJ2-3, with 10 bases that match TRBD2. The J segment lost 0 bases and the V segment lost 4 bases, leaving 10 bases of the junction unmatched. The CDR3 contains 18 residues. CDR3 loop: CASSSLILAGASTDTQYF. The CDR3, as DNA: TGTGCCAGCAGTTCCCTCATCCTAGCGGGAGCGAGCACAGATACGCAGTATTTT.

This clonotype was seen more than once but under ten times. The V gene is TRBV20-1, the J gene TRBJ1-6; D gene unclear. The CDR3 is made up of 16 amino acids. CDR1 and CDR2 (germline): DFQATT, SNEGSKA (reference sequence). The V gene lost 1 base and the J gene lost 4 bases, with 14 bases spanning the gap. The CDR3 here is CSARGIESTYNSPLHF. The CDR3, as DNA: TGCAGTGCTAGAGGCATCGAATCGACATATAATTCACCCCTCCACTTT.

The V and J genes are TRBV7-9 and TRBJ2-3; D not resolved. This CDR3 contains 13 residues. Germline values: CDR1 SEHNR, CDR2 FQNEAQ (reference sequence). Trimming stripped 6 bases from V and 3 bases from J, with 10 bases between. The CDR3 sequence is CASSSFETDTQYF. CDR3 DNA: TGTGCCAGCAGTTCCTTCGAGACAGATACGCAGTATTTT.

The CDR3 loop is CASSYSRGSPYEQYF. CDR3 nucleotides: TGTGCCAGCAGTTACTCTCGTGGCTCCCCCTACGAGCAGTACTTC. This chain uses TRBV6-6 with TRBJ2-7; D is ambiguous. The CDR3 contains 15 residues. V shed 0 bases and J shed 2 bases, with 11 bases lying between them. Germline V gene data show CDR1 as MNHNY and CDR2 as SVGAGI (reference sequence).

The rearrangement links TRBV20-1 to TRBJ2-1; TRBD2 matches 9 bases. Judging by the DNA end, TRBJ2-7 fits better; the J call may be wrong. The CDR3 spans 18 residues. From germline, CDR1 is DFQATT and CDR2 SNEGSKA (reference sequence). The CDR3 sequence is CSAPSRREGSTAYNEQYF. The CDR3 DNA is TGCAGTGCTCCATCGAGGCGGGAGGGCTCAACCGCCTACAATGAGCAGTACTTC.

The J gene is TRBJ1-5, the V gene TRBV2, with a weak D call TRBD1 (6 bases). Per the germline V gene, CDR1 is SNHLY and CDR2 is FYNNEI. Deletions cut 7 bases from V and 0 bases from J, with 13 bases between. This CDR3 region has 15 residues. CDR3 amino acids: CASTRQAYSNQPQHF. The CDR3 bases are TGTGCCAGCACGAGACAGGCATATAGCAATCAGCCCCAGCATTTT.

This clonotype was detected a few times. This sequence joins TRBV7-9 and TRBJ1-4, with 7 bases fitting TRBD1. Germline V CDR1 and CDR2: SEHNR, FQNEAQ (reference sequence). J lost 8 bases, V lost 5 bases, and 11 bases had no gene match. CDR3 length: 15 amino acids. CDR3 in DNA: TGTGCCAGCAGCGAGCGACAGGGAGAGGACGAAAAACTGTTTTTT. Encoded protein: CASSERQGEDEKLFF.

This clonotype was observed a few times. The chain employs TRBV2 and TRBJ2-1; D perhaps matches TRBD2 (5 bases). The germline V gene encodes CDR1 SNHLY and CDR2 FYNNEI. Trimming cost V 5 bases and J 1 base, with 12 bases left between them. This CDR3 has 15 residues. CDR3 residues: CASSSYGGSYNEQFF. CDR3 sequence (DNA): TGTGCCAGCAGTAGCTACGGCGGGTCCTACAATGAGCAGTTCTTC.

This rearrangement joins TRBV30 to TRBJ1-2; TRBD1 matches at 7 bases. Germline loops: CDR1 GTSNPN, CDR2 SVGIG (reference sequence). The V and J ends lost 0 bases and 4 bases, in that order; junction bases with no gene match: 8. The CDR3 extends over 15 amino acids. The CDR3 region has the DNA TGTGCCTGGAGTGTAGGGACAGCCGGGGGCTATGGCTACACCTTC. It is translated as CAWSVGTAGGYGYTF.

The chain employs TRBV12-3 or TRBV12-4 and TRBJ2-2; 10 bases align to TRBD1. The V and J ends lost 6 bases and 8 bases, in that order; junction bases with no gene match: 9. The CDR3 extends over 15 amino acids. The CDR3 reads CASSLRQGARGELFF. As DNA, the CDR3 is TGTGCCAGCAGCTTAAGACAGGGGGCAAGAGGGGAGCTGTTTTTT.

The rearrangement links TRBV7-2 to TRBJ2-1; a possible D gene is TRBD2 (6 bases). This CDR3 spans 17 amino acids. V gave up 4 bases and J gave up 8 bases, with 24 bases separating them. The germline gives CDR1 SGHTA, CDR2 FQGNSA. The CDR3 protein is CASSSHLSSANRDEQFF. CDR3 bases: TGTGCCAGCAGCTCCCACCTTTCTAGCGCCAATCGAGATGAGCAGTTCTTC.

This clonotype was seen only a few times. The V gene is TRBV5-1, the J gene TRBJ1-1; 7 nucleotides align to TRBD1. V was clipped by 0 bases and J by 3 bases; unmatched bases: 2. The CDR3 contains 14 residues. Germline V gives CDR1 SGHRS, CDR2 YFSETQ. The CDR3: CASSLGGGDTEAFF. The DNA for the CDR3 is TGCGCCAGCAGCTTGGGAGGGGGCGACACTGAAGCTTTCTTT. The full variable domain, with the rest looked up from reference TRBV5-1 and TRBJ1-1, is KAGVTQTPRYLIKTRGQQVTLSCSPISGHRSVSWYQQTPGQGLQFLFEYFSETQRNKGNFPGRFSGRQFSNSRSEMNVSTLELGDSALYLCASSLGGGDTEAFFGQGTRLTVV.

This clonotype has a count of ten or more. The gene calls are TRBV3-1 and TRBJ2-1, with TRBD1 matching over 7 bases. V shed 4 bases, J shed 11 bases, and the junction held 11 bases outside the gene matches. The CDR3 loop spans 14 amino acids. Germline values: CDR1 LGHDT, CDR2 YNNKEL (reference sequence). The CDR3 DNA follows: TGTGCCAGCAGCCCAAGAGTAAAAGGGGGCAAGCAGTTCTTC. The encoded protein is CASSPRVKGGKQFF.

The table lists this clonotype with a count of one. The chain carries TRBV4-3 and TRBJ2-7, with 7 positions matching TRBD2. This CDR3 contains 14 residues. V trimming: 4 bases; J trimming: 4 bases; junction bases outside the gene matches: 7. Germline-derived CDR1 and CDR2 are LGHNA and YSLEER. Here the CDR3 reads CASSPQRGTYEQYF. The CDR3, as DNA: TGCGCCAGCAGCCCTCAGCGGGGTACTTACGAGCAGTACTTC.

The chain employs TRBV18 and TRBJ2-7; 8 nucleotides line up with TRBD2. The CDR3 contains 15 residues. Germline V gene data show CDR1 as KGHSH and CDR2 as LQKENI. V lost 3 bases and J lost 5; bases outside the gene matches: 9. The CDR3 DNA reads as TGTGCCAGCTCACCGGCCGGGACTAGGACCCACGAGCAGTACTTC. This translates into CASSPAGTRTHEQYF.

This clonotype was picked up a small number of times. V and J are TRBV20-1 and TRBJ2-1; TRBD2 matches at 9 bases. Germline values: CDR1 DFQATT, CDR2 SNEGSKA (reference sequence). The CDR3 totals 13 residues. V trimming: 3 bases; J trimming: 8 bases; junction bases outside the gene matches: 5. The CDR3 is CSASFSGSYEQFF. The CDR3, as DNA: TGCAGTGCTAGTTTTAGCGGGAGCTATGAGCAGTTCTTC.

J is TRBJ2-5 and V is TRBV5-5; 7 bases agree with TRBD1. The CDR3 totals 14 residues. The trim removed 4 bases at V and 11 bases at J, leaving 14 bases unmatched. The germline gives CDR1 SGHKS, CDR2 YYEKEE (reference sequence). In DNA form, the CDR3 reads TGTGCCAGCAGCCCACCCGGGGACAGAAATGAGCAGTACTTC. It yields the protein CASSPPGDRNEQYF.

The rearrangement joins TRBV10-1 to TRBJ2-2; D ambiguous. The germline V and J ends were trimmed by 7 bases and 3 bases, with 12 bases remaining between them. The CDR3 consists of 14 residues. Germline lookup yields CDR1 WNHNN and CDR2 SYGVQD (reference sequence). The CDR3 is CASKPGRDTGELFF. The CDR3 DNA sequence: TGCGCCAGCAAGCCTGGAAGAGACACCGGGGAGCTGTTTTTT.

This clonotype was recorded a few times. DNA of the CDR3: TGTGCCAGCAGCGGAGGAGTGCAGAATGGCTACACCTTC. Amino acid sequence: CASSGGVQNGYTF. The chain joins TRBV7-2 to TRBJ1-2; D not resolved. Trimming removed 5 bases at V and 6 bases at J, with 13 bases between. CDR1 and CDR2 (germline): SGHTA, FQGNSA. This CDR3 has 13 residues.

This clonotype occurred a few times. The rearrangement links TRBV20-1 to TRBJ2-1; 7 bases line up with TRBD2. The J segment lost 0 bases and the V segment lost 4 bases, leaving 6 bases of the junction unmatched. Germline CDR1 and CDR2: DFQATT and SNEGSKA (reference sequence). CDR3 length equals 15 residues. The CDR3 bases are TGCAGTGCTACCCTCCTAGCGGCCTCCTACAATGAGCAGTTCTTC. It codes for CSATLLAASYNEQFF.

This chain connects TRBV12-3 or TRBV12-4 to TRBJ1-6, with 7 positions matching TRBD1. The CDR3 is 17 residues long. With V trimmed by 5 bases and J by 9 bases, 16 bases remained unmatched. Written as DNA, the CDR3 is TGTGCCAGCAGTCAAAACCCCACAGGGGCGAGAGGTTCACCCCTCCACTTT. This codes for CASSQNPTGARGSPLHF.

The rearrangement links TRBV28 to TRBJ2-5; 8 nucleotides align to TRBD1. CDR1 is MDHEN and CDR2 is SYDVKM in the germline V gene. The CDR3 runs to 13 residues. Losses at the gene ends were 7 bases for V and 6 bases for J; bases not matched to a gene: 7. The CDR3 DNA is TGTGCCAGCAAATCGACAGGGGTAAAGACCCAGTACTTC. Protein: CASKSTGVKTQYF.